Presented here are 14 T cell receptor beta chains from one specimen sequenced in a study of blood T cell repertoires in COVID-19. Clones were sequenced by immunoSEQ multiplex PCR, and TCRdb holds only the in-frame ones, with some missing. This table holds some 150,000 clones, around four fifths found once. The source material was PBMCs or T cells enriched from blood (not recorded which). These receptors originate from a woman between 40 and 55 years old who had recovered from COVID-19.

This clone has just one count. The rearrangement links TRBV5-1 to TRBJ2-2; TRBD2 is a possible D gene (6 bases). The V end was cut by 0 bases, the J end by 3 bases, with 15 bases between. There are 17 residues in the CDR3. CDR1 is SGHRS and CDR2 is YFSETQ in the germline V gene. CDR3 bases: TGCGCCAGCAGCTTGGCCAGGGACTGGATTGACACCGGGGAGCTGTTTTTT. Amino acids: CASSLARDWIDTGELFF.

V and J are TRBV3-1 (or the pseudogene TRBV3-2) and TRBJ2-3; D is undetermined. Deletions cut 3 bases from V and 6 bases from J, with 7 bases between. Germline V gene data show CDR1 as LGHDT and CDR2 as YNNKEL (reference sequence). The CDR3 is made up of 12 amino acids. CDR3 in amino acids: CASSQTGDTQYF. The CDR3 bases are TGTGCCAGCAGCCAGACCGGGGATACGCAGTATTTT.

Here the CDR3 reads CAWSVLGQGLSGYTF. CDR3 sequence (DNA): TGTGCCTGGAGTGTACTGGGACAGGGTTTATCTGGCTACACCTTC. The V and J genes are TRBV30 and TRBJ1-2; 9 bases are a match to TRBD1. CDR3 length: 15 amino acids. The ends lost 0 bases at V and 7 bases at J; junction bases unmatched: 9. The germline V gene has CDR1 GTSNPN and CDR2 SVGIG (reference sequence).

The chain links TRBV5-6 to TRBJ1-1; 9 bases are a match to TRBD1. Per germline, CDR1 SGHDT and CDR2 YYEEEE. J gave up 2 bases and V 3 bases, and 11 bases lay outside the gene matches. The CDR3 consists of 17 residues. Here the CDR3 reads CASSSPVTTGGNTEAFF. DNA of the CDR3: TGTGCCAGCAGCTCACCAGTAACGACAGGGGGAAACACTGAAGCTTTCTTT.

V is TRBV3-1 (or the pseudogene TRBV3-2) and J is TRBJ2-1; 9 positions match TRBD2. With V trimmed by 4 bases and J by 5 bases, 3 bases remained unmatched. Per the germline V gene, CDR1 is LGHDT and CDR2 is YNNKEL (reference sequence). This CDR3 has 14 residues. CDR3 DNA sequence: TGTGCCAGCAGCCCTTTAGCGGGGGACAATGAGCAGTTCTTC. It yields the protein CASSPLAGDNEQFF.

This sequence joins TRBV29-1 and TRBJ2-7; perhaps TRBD1 as D (5 bases). Germline-derived CDR1 and CDR2 are SQVTM and ANQGSEA. This CDR3 has 12 amino acids. V was shortened by 4 bases and J by 6 bases, with 13 bases between the two germline ends. For the CDR3, the DNA is TGCAGCGTTGTTCTTGGGGCACGCGAGCAGTACTTC. Protein: CSVVLGAREQYF.

V gene TRBV18 combines with J gene TRBJ1-2, with a weak D call TRBD1 (5 bases). The germline V gene encodes CDR1 KGHSH and CDR2 LQKENI. The CDR3 is made up of 15 amino acids. V shed 3 bases and J shed 8 bases, with 19 bases lying between them. The CDR3 DNA reads TGTGCCAGCTCACCGAGTCGTGAAGGGGAGGAAGGCTACACCTTC. It yields the protein CASSPSREGEEGYTF.

This clone has just a few counts. The CDR3 loop reads CASSQPNNEQFF. DNA of the CDR3: TGCGCCAGCAGCCAACCCAACAATGAGCAGTTCTTC. The V and J genes are TRBV4-1 and TRBJ2-1, with unresolved D. The V end lost 2 bases, the J end lost 5 bases, and 4 bases lay between the germline ends. CDR1 is MGHRA, CDR2 YSYEKL, per germline. This CDR3 is built from 12 residues.

The chain has TRBV20-1 and TRBJ2-5; maybe TRBD1 (5 bases). The germline gives CDR1 DFQATT, CDR2 SNEGSKA (reference sequence). There are 11 residues in the CDR3. With 7 bases removed from V and 0 bases from J, the gap between germline ends came to 6 bases. The CDR3 DNA sequence: TGCAGTGGGACACACCAAGAGACCCAGTACTTC. It codes for CSGTHQETQYF.

This chain uses TRBV18 with TRBJ2-7; 10 bases are shared with TRBD2. Germline CDR1 reads KGHSH; CDR2 reads LQKENI. CDR3 length: 18 amino acids. Unmatched junction bases numbered 12, after V lost 2 bases and J lost 2 bases. The CDR3 sequence: CASSPYAVGLATPYEQYF. Written as DNA, the CDR3 is TGTGCCAGCTCACCATATGCAGTGGGACTAGCGACCCCCTACGAGCAGTACTTC.

This clone was detected only once. This chain connects TRBV2 to TRBJ1-2, with 7 bases lining up with TRBD1. The CDR3 sequence is 13 residues long. V lost 10 bases, J lost 0 bases, and 5 bases stayed unmatched. The germline gives CDR1 SNHLY, CDR2 FYNNEI. CDR3 in amino acids: CAIRGGTNYGYTF. For the CDR3, the DNA is TGTGCCATCAGGGGGGGGACTAACTATGGCTACACCTTC.

The chain has TRBV7-9 and TRBJ1-1, with 8 bases aligning to TRBD1. The CDR3 loop spans 14 amino acids. CDR1 is SEHNR, CDR2 FQNEAQ, per germline (reference sequence). V shed 7 bases and J 5 bases; nucleotides not matched to a gene: 9. DNA for the CDR3: TGTGCCAGCACCATACAGGGGGAGGGGACTGAAGCTTTCTTT. This translates into CASTIQGEGTEAFF.

This chain connects TRBV4-1 to TRBJ2-7, with 9 bases matching TRBD1. The CDR3 runs to 15 residues. Looked up from germline, CDR1 is MGHRA and CDR2 is YSYEKL. Unmatched junction bases numbered 5, after V lost 0 bases and J lost 5 bases. The CDR3 DNA follows: TGCGCCAGCAGCCAAGAGGGCGACAGGGGGGACGAGCAGTACTTC. Protein: CASSQEGDRGDEQYF.

The rearrangement joins TRBV7-9 to TRBJ2-3, with D perhaps matching TRBD1 (6 bases). V lost 5 bases and J 4 bases, leaving 19 bases between the germline ends. In germline, CDR1 is SEHNR, CDR2 FQNEAQ (reference sequence). The CDR3 is made up of 16 amino acids. The CDR3 here is CASSPLVDRFADTQYF. In nucleotides, the CDR3 is TGTGCCAGCAGCCCCTTGGTTGACAGGTTCGCAGATACGCAGTATTTT.